Presented here are 10 T cell receptor beta chains from one specimen sequenced in a study of shared T cell receptors in the human thymus. Some clones are missing from TCRdb's copy, which holds only in-frame ones; the method was immunoSEQ multiplex PCR. The profile shows roughly 560,000 clones, around 78% of them singletons. These same data were also listed under a study on human thymus T cells.

Sequenced input: thymocytes. These receptors all stem from a boy under two years old with a congenital heart defect.

This chain links TRBV7-6 with TRBJ2-1; TRBD2 matches 13 bases. The J segment lost 4 bases and the V segment lost 4 bases, leaving 10 bases of the junction unmatched. The CDR3 runs 18 residues. Looked up from germline, CDR1 is SGHVS and CDR2 is FNYEAQ. CDR3 region: CASSSIAGLAGLYNEQFF. In DNA form, the CDR3 reads TGTGCCAGCAGCTCAATAGCGGGACTAGCGGGGTTATACAATGAGCAGTTCTTC.

The chain has TRBV7-8 and TRBJ2-1; 12 bases are shared with TRBD2. The CDR3 totals 17 residues. The germline gives CDR1 SGHVS, CDR2 FQNEAQ. Trimming removed 1 base from V and 2 bases from J; junction bases left unmatched: 3. The CDR3 reads CASSLGLAGAPYNEQFF. The CDR3 DNA reads as TGTGCCAGCAGCTTAGGACTAGCGGGGGCTCCCTACAATGAGCAGTTCTTC.

In DNA form, the CDR3 reads TGTGCCAGCAGTTTAAAGGACAGGGGGCATGGTTTTAGCAATCAGCCCCAGCATTTT. Translation: CASSLKDRGHGFSNQPQHF. The chain uses TRBV28 and TRBJ1-5; 11 bases are shared with TRBD1. The V gene end was trimmed by 2 bases and the J gene end by 0 bases; junction bases not matched to a gene: 9. This CDR3 comprises 19 residues. Germline loops: CDR1 MDHEN, CDR2 SYDVKM.

This sequence joins TRBV13 and TRBJ2-3; weak D call: TRBD2 (6 bases). This CDR3 comprises 16 residues. V was shortened by 0 bases and J by 0 bases, with 10 bases between the two germline ends. CDR1 PRHDT and CDR2 FYEKMQ come from the germline V gene (reference sequence). CDR3 nucleotide sequence: TGTGCCAGCAGCTTAGGGGGGAGGCCCAGCACAGATACGCAGTATTTT. Residues: CASSLGGRPSTDTQYF.

The gene calls are TRBV29-1 and TRBJ1-4; possible D gene TRBD1, 5 bases. Deletions cut 3 bases from V and 8 bases from J, with 16 bases between. This CDR3 contains 14 residues. Germline loops: CDR1 SQVTM, CDR2 ANQGSEA. The CDR3 DNA reads as TGCAGCGTTGACAGGGCCCCCCGGGCCGAAAAACTGTTTTTT. Protein: CSVDRAPRAEKLFF.

CDR3 amino acids: CASTRQGEEKLFF. The CDR3 region has the DNA TGTGCCAGCACCCGACAGGGGGAGGAAAAACTGTTTTTT. The chain joins TRBV27 to TRBJ1-4, with 9 bases fitting TRBD1. Germline V gene data show CDR1 as MNHEY and CDR2 as SMNVEV (reference sequence). Germline trimming cut 7 bases from V and 8 bases from J; bases unmatched to any gene: 5. The CDR3 spans 13 residues.

This clone is a singleton in its sample. The chain recombines TRBV6-5 with TRBJ2-5, with D possibly matching TRBD1 (5 bases). V was shortened by 3 bases and J by 3 bases, with 11 bases between the two germline ends. The CDR3 contains 14 residues. Germline loops: CDR1 MNHEY, CDR2 SVGAGI. CDR3 DNA: TGTGCCAGCAGTTATAACAGGTTGAAAGAGACCCAGTACTTC. It codes for CASSYNRLKETQYF.

CDR3 in amino acids: CASSLGGTANYGYTF. The DNA for the CDR3 is TGTGCCAGCAGCTTAGGAGGGACAGCTAACTATGGCTACACCTTC. The V call is TRBV7-2, the J call TRBJ1-2; 7 positions agree with TRBD1. The V gene end was trimmed by 1 base and the J gene end by 0 bases; junction bases not matched to a gene: 2. Germline assignment: CDR1 SGHTA and CDR2 FQGNSA. CDR3 length: 15 amino acids.

The gene calls are TRBV7-2 and TRBJ2-2, with 11 positions matching TRBD2. CDR3 length: 19 amino acids. Germline V lookup: CDR1 SGHTA, CDR2 FQGNSA. J was trimmed by 4 bases and V by 1 base; bases with no gene match: 11. The CDR3: CASSLGRLAGRRSTGELFF. In DNA form, the CDR3 reads TGTGCCAGCAGCTTAGGAAGACTAGCGGGACGTCGAAGCACCGGGGAGCTGTTTTTT.

The chain couples TRBV29-1 to TRBJ2-3, with D perhaps matching TRBD2 (6 bases). The CDR3 contains 18 residues. Trimming took 3 bases from V and 2 from J, leaving 24 bases between them. Germline lookup yields CDR1 SQVTM and CDR2 ANQGSEA. The CDR3 DNA is TGCAGCGTTGATTGGGACCTTGGAGGGCACCCTTTCACAGATACGCAGTATTTT. Its protein product is CSVDWDLGGHPFTDTQYF.